This T cell receptor (beta chain) was found in a study of cytomegalovirus exposure and HLA in healthy donors. Turning to the study itself: An early release of data contained 80 million to 85 million unique TCRs, which came from HLA-typed donors. Broader study findings: Accurate prediction of HLA-A and HLA-B alleles (for most subjects) was reportedly achieved from TCR beta sequences.

CDR1 and CDR2 (germline): KGHSH, LQKENI. The CDR3 runs 14 residues. The V end lost 7 bases, the J end lost 3 bases, and 15 bases lay between the germline ends. As concerns this clone: Its specificity is unknown. In the same sample, other DNA sequences code for this CDR3.

Vbeta (60) and Jbeta (13) primers were used in the PCR. TCRdb keeps only in-frame clones here, not all; method: immunoSEQ multiplex PCR. The sample has 130,000 to 150,000 clones; about four fifths are singletons. The material sequenced was PBMCs. The V gene is TRBV18, the J gene TRBJ1-1, with D tentatively TRBD1 (6 bases). This clonotype originated in a woman between 18 and 30 years old in good health and CMV-seropositive. CDR3 bases: TGTGCCAGCTTTTCAGGGGCCGGATACACTGAAGCTTTCTTT. It translates to CASFSGAGYTEAFF. The full variable domain, with the rest looked up from reference TRBV18 and TRBJ1-1, is NAGVMQNPRHLVRRRGQEARLRCSPMKGHSHVYWYRQLPEEGLKFMVYLQKENIIDESGMPKERFSAEFPKEGPSILRIQQVVRGDSAAYFCASFSGAGYTEAFFGQGTRLTVV.